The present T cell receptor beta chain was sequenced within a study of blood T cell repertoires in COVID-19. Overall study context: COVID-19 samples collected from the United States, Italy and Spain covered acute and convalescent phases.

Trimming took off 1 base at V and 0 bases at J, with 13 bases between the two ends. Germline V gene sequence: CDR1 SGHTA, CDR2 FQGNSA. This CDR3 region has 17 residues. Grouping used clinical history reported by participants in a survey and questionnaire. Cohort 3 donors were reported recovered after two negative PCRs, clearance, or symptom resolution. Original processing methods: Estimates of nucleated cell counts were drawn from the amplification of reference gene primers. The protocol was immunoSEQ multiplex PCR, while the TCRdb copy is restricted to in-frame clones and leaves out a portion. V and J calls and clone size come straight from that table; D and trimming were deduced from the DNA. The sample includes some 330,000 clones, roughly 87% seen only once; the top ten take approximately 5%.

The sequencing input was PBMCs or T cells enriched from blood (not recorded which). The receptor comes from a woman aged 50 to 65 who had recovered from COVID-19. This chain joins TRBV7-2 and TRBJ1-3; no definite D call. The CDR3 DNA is TGTGCCAGCAGCTTAGACAGACAAACTTACTCTGGAAACACCATATATTTT. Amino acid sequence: CASSLDRQTYSGNTIYF. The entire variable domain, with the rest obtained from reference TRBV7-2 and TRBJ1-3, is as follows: GAGVSQSPSNKVTEKGKDVELRCDPISGHTALYWYRQSLGQGLEFLIYFQGNSAPDKSGLPSDRFSAERTGGSVSTLTIQRTQQEDSAVYLCASSLDRQTYSGNTIYFGEGSWLTVV.